Listed below are T cell receptor beta chains from one sample, sequenced in a study of cytomegalovirus exposure and HLA in healthy donors. Assay: immunoSEQ multiplex PCR; the TCRdb copy retains only in-frame clones and omits some. The sample lists 100,000 to 150,000 clones, around three quarters occurring once. Sequenced sample: PBMCs. All receptors derive from a middle-aged man in good health and CMV-seronegative. Both conserved end residues are part of each CDR3. The order of the fields is D gene, J gene, V gene, CDR3 protein. D genes are given only for firm matches.

D gene: TRBD1
J gene: TRBJ1-1
V gene: TRBV5-1
CDR3 protein: CASSTGHRGDTEAFF

D gene: TRBD1
J gene: TRBJ2-3
V gene: TRBV5-1
CDR3 protein: CASSPGRTGGADTQYF

D gene: -
J gene: TRBJ2-3
V gene: TRBV5-1
CDR3 protein: CASSAGPGSDTQYF

D gene: -
J gene: TRBJ1-5
V gene: TRBV7-2
CDR3 protein: CASSLALSSGPQHF

D gene: TRBD2
J gene: TRBJ2-1
V gene: TRBV28
CDR3 protein: CASSLQGLGGNEQFF

D gene: TRBD1
J gene: TRBJ1-5
V gene: TRBV28
CDR3 protein: CASSPGKNRGQPQHF

D gene: -
J gene: TRBJ1-4
V gene: TRBV15
CDR3 protein: CATSRVFGGSNEKLFF

D gene: -
J gene: TRBJ1-1
V gene: TRBV14
CDR3 protein: CASSHRLDTEAFF

D gene: TRBD2
J gene: TRBJ2-3
V gene: TRBV9
CDR3 protein: CASSVGVSGGGTDTRYF

D gene: -
J gene: TRBJ2-2
V gene: TRBV30
CDR3 protein: CAWRRLAATGELFF

D gene: -
J gene: TRBJ1-2
V gene: TRBV7-9
CDR3 protein: CASSLVGDYGYTF

D gene: -
J gene: TRBJ1-3
V gene: TRBV10-3
CDR3 protein: CAISEGDISGNTIYF

D gene: TRBD1
J gene: TRBJ1-4
V gene: TRBV2
CDR3 protein: CASSEKHRGFGNEKLFF

D gene: -
J gene: TRBJ1-2
V gene: TRBV27
CDR3 protein: CASSLGYSTYGYTF

D gene: -
J gene: TRBJ2-3
V gene: TRBV5-6
CDR3 protein: CASSLGGVVTDTQYF

D gene: -
J gene: TRBJ1-4
V gene: TRBV5-8
CDR3 protein: CASSSLQGRF

D gene: -
J gene: TRBJ2-5
V gene: TRBV30
CDR3 protein: CAWSAGTGVQETQYF

D gene: -
J gene: TRBJ1-6
V gene: TRBV28
CDR3 protein: CASTLLLNSPLHF

D gene: TRBD1
J gene: TRBJ2-3
V gene: TRBV18
CDR3 protein: CASSQGTGGTDTQYF

D gene: -
J gene: TRBJ1-5
V gene: TRBV27
CDR3 protein: CASSPGNQPQHF

D gene: TRBD1
J gene: TRBJ1-5
V gene: TRBV2
CDR3 protein: CASSADRVGNQPQHF

D gene: TRBD2
J gene: TRBJ2-7
V gene: TRBV28
CDR3 protein: CASRPMGGAYEQYF

D gene: TRBD1
J gene: TRBJ2-5
V gene: TRBV5-1
CDR3 protein: CASSPQYTGDQETQYF

D gene: TRBD2
J gene: TRBJ2-3
V gene: TRBV9
CDR3 protein: CASSVGLATTTDTQYF

D gene: TRBD1
J gene: TRBJ2-1
V gene: TRBV9
CDR3 protein: CASSPPGGGPSSYNEQFF

D gene: -
J gene: TRBJ1-2
V gene: TRBV6-5
CDR3 protein: CASSYSGREDGYTF